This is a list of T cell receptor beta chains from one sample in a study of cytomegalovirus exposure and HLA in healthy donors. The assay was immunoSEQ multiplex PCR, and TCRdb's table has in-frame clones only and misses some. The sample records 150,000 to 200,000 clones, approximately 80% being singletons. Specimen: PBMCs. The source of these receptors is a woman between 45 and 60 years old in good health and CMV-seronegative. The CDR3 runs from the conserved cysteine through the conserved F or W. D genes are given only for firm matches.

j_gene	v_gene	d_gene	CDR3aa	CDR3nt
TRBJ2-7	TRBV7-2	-	CASSLVAYEQYF	TGTGCCAGCAGCTTGGTAGCCTACGAGCAGTACTTC
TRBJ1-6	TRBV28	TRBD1	CASNPDRESPLHF	TGTGCCAGCAACCCTGACAGGGAATCACCCCTCCACTTT
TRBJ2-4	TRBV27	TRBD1	CASSEQGQAKNIQYF	TGTGCCAGCAGTGAACAGGGGCAAGCCAAAAACATTCAGTACTTC
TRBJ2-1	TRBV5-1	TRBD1	CASSLGQGINEQFF	TGCGCCAGCAGCTTGGGACAGGGGATCAATGAGCAGTTCTTC
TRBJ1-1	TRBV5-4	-	CASSLVRMAGDETEAFF	TGTGCCAGCAGCTTGGTCCGGATGGCAGGGGATGAGACTGAAGCTTTCTTT
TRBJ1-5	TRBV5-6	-	CASSLLGDTGNQPQHF	TGTGCCAGCAGCTTGTTGGGGGACACCGGTAATCAGCCCCAGCATTTT
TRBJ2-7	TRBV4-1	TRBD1	CASSQGPDREKGYEQYF	TGCGCCAGCAGCCAAGGGCCGGACAGGGAAAAGGGCTACGAGCAGTACTTC
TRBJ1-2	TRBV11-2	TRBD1	CASSSLRGGQGAHGYTF	TGTGCCAGCAGCTCCCTTAGGGGGGGACAGGGGGCCCATGGCTACACCTTC
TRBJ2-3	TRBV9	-	CASSVDLGTDTQYF	TGTGCCAGCAGCGTAGACCTAGGCACAGATACGCAGTATTTT
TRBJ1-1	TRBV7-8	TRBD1	CASSAYRGSNTEAFF	TGTGCCAGCAGCGCTTACAGGGGGTCGAACACTGAAGCTTTCTTT
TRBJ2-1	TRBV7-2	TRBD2	CASSFLAGGNSYNEQFF	TGTGCCAGCAGCTTCTTAGCGGGGGGCAACTCCTACAATGAGCAGTTCTTC
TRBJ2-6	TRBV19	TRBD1	CASSTTGAGGANVLTF	TGTGCCAGTAGTACGACAGGGGCCGGAGGGGCCAACGTCCTGACTTTC
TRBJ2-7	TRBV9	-	CASSPLGRASYYEQYF	TGTGCCAGCAGCCCTTTGGGGCGCGCCTCCTACTACGAGCAGTACTTC
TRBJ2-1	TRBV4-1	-	CASSRLAMSKNEQFF	TGCGCCAGCAGCCGATTAGCGATGTCTAAGAATGAGCAGTTCTTC
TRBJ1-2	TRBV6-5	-	CASSGHGVNYGYTF	TGTGCCAGCAGTGGACATGGGGTGAACTATGGCTACACCTTC